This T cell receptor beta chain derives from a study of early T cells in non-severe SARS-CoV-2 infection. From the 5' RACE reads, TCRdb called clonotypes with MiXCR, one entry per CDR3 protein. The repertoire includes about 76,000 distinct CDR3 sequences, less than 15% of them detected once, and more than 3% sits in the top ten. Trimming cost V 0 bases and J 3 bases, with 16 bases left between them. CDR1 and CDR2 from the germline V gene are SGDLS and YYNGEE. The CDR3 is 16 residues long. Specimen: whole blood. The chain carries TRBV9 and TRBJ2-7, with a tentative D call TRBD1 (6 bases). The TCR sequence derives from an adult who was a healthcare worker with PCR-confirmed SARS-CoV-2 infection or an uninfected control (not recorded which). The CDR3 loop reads CASSVGAGVPGYEQYF. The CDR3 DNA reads TGTGCCAGCAGCGTAGGGGCAGGGGTCCCGGGCTACGAGCAGTACTTC.